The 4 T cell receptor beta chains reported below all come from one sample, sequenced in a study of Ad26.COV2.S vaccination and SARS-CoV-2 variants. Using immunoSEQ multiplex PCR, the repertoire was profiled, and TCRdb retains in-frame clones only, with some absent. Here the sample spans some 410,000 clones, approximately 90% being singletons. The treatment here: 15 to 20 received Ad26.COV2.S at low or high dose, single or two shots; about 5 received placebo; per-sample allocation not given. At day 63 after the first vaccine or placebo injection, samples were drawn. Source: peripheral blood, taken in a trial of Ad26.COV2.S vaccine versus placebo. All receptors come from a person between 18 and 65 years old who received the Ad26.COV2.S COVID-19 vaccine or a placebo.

The CDR3 DNA reads TGTGCCAGCAGTCGGCAAGCCTCCTACGAGCAGTACTTC. Translation gives CASSRQASYEQYF. The chain carries TRBV2 and TRBJ2-7; no reliable D call. V dropped 5 bases and J dropped 0 bases, with 8 bases sitting between them. The germline V gene has CDR1 SNHLY and CDR2 FYNNEI. This CDR3 region has 13 residues.

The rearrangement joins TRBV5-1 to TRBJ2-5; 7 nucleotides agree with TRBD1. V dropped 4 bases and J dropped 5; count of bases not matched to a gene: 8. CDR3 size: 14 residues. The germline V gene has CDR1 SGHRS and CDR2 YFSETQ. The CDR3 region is CASSLGTVTETQYF. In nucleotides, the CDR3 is TGCGCCAGCAGCCTCGGGACAGTCACGGAGACCCAGTACTTC.

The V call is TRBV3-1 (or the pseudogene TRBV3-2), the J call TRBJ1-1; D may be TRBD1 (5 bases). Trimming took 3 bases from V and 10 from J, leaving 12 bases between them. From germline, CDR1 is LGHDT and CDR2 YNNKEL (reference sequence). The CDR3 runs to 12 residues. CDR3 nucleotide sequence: TGTGCCAGCAGCCATGGGGGTTTAGGAGCTTTCTTT. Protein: CASSHGGLGAFF.

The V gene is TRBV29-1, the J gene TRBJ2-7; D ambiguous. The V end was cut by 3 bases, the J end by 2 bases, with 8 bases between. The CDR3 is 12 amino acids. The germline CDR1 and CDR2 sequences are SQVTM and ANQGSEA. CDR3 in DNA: TGCAGCGTTGAGTCCCAGACCTACGAGCAGTACTTC. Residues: CSVESQTYEQYF.